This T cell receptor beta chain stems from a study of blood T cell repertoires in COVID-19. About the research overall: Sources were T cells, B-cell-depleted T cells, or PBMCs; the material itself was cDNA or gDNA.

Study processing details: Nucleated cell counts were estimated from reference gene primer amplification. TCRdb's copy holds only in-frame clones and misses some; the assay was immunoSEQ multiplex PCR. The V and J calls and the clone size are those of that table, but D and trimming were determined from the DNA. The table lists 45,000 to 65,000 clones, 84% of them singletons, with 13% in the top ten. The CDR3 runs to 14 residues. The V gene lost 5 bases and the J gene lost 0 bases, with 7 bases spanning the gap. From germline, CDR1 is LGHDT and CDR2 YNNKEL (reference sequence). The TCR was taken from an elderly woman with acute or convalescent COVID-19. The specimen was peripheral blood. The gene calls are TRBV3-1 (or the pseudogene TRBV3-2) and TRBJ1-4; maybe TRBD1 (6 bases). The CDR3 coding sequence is TGTGCCAGCAGCAACAGGGCAACTAATGAAAAACTGTTTTTT. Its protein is CASSNRATNEKLFF.